Each of the 24 T cell receptor beta chains below was sequenced from the same sample in a study of identifying expanded T cells in peripheral blood. Assay used: immunoSEQ multiplex PCR; TCRdb lists only in-frame clones, some missing. The table includes about 97,000 clones, around 88% detected once. Material for sequencing was blood. These receptors were taken from a person aged 18 to 70 in good health.

The chain joins TRBV5-1 to TRBJ2-3; possibly TRBD2 for D (5 bases). Germline CDR1 and CDR2: SGHRS and YFSETQ. The CDR3 loop spans 15 amino acids. Trimming removed 2 bases from V and 0 bases from J, with 10 bases in between. Written as DNA, the CDR3 is TGCGCCAGCAGCTTCAAGCGGAGTAGCACAGATACGCAGTATTTT. This codes for CASSFKRSSTDTQYF.

This rearrangement joins TRBV4-2 to TRBJ1-1; no firm D call. CDR1 LGHNA and CDR2 YNFKEQ come from the germline V gene. V shed 2 bases and J shed 1 base, with 8 bases lying between them. The CDR3 contains 14 residues. The CDR3 DNA follows: TGTGCCAGCAGCCAATTTGGAGAGAACACTGAAGCTTTCTTT. Translating gives CASSQFGENTEAFF.

This chain links TRBV15 with TRBJ1-5, with D possibly matching TRBD1 (6 bases). V was cut by 6 bases and J by 3 bases, with 12 bases left in between. Germline V gene data show CDR1 as LNHNV and CDR2 as YYDKDF (reference sequence). The CDR3 is made up of 14 amino acids. CDR3: CATRAGGPNQPQHF. CDR3 DNA sequence: TGTGCCACCAGAGCCGGGGGGCCCAATCAGCCCCAGCATTTT. The variable domain in full, completed from reference TRBV15 and TRBJ1-5, reads DAMVIQNPRYQVTQFGKPVTLSCSQTLNHNVMYWYQQKSSQAPKLLFHYYDKDFNNEADTPDNFQSRRPNTSFCFLDIRSPGLGDTAMYLCATRAGGPNQPQHFGDGTRLSIL.

V usage is TRBV11-2 and J usage is TRBJ2-7, with D uncertain. CDR1 is SGHAT, CDR2 FQNNGV, per germline. There are 12 residues in the CDR3. V was cut by 5 bases and J by 3 bases, with 8 bases left in between. CDR3 loop: CASSPNRYEQYF. CDR3 DNA: TGTGCCAGCAGCCCCAATCGCTACGAGCAGTACTTC.

This clone was observed a single time. The rearrangement uses TRBV11-2 and TRBJ2-5; the match to TRBD2 covers 7 bases. The V gene end was trimmed by 5 bases and the J gene end by 0 bases; junction bases not matched to a gene: 6. This CDR3 is built from 15 residues. Germline V gives CDR1 SGHAT, CDR2 FQNNGV. The CDR3 DNA reads TGTGCCAGCAGCGGGGCGGGGGTGAACCAAGAGACCCAGTACTTC. This codes for CASSGAGVNQETQYF. Filled out from reference TRBV11-2 and TRBJ2-5, the complete variable domain reads EAGVAQSPRYKIIEKRQSVAFWCNPISGHATLYWYQQILGQGPKLLIQFQNNGVVDDSQLPKDRFSAERLKGVDSTLKIQPAKLEDSAVYLCASSGAGVNQETQYFGPGTRLLVL.

The chain uses TRBV29-1 and TRBJ1-1, with D unclear. The ends were cut back, 1 base at V and 4 bases at J, with 10 bases in the middle. The CDR3 is 13 residues long. CDR1 is SQVTM and CDR2 is ANQGSEA in the germline V gene. The CDR3 is CSVEVGSGTEAFF. In DNA form, the CDR3 reads TGCAGCGTTGAAGTAGGGTCAGGCACTGAAGCTTTCTTT. Based on the CDR3 plus reference TRBV29-1 and TRBJ1-1, the full variable domain is SAVISQKPSRDICQRGTSLTIQCQVDSQVTMMFWYRQQPGQSLTLIATANQGSEATYESGFVIDKFPISRPNLTFSTLTVSNMSPEDSSIYLCSVEVGSGTEAFFGQGTRLTVV.

V gene TRBV6-1 combines with J gene TRBJ2-3, with 8 bases that match TRBD1. The ends lost 6 bases at V and 6 bases at J; junction bases unmatched: 8. The germline CDR1 and CDR2 sequences are MNHNS and SASEGT. The CDR3 has 14 amino acids. As DNA, the CDR3 is TGTGCCAGCAGCTCGGGACAGGCCTCGGATACGCAGTATTTT. Protein sequence: CASSSGQASDTQYF.

This clone was counted a single time. The V call is TRBV7-9, the J call TRBJ1-4; TRBD1 is a possible D gene (5 bases). The CDR3 is made up of 13 amino acids. V lost 1 base and J 7 bases, leaving 7 bases between the germline ends. Germline lookup yields CDR1 SEHNR and CDR2 FQNEAQ (reference sequence). In DNA form, the CDR3 reads TGTGCCAGCAGCTTAGTTGGGACTGAAAAACTGTTTTTT. It yields the protein CASSLVGTEKLFF.

The chain links TRBV5-1 to TRBJ1-6; TRBD1 matches at 10 bases. Germline V gene lookup returns CDR1 SGHRS and CDR2 YFSETQ. The trim removed 4 bases at V and 7 bases at J, leaving 2 bases unmatched. The CDR3 covers 14 residues. The CDR3 loop reads CASSLGQGNSPLHF. The CDR3 coding sequence is TGCGCCAGCAGCCTGGGACAGGGGAATTCACCCCTCCACTTT.

The rearrangement uses TRBV6-1 and TRBJ2-1; 8 nucleotides match TRBD1. The CDR3 loop spans 16 amino acids. Germline V gene sequence: CDR1 MNHNS, CDR2 SASEGT. V trimming: 6 bases; J trimming: 4 bases; junction bases outside the gene matches: 11. The CDR3 bases are TGTGCCAGCAGGGAACCGGGACAGGCAATGTACAATGAGCAGTTCTTC. This translates into CASREPGQAMYNEQFF.

This chain uses TRBV5-4 with TRBJ2-5, with unresolved D. The CDR3 has 12 residues. CDR1 is SGHNT and CDR2 is YYREEE in the germline V gene (reference sequence). V lost 6 bases and J lost 3, with 9 bases in between. The CDR3: CASISRKETQYF. As DNA, the CDR3 is TGTGCCAGCATATCTAGAAAAGAGACCCAGTACTTC.

The gene calls are TRBV6-1 and TRBJ1-3; no clear D gene. CDR3 length equals 14 residues. Germline-derived CDR1 and CDR2 are MNHNS and SASEGT. V was cut by 5 bases and J by 5 bases, with 13 bases left in between. The CDR3 region is CASSIASDRNTIYF. The CDR3 DNA reads TGTGCCAGCAGTATAGCTTCTGATAGAAACACCATATATTTT.

This chain links TRBV5-4 with TRBJ2-3; perhaps TRBD2 as D (5 bases). The germline CDR1 and CDR2 sequences are SGHNT and YYREEE (reference sequence). Trimming stripped 0 bases from V and 4 bases from J, with 12 bases between. This CDR3 has 15 residues. CDR3 bases: TGTGCCAGCAGCTTGGAACTGGCGGGTGCAGATACGCAGTATTTT. This sequence encodes CASSLELAGADTQYF.

The chain has TRBV18 and TRBJ1-3, with a possible D match to TRBD1 (5 bases). The germline V gene has CDR1 KGHSH and CDR2 LQKENI. This CDR3 region has 16 residues. The germline V and J ends were trimmed by 1 base and 0 bases, with 10 bases remaining between them. The CDR3 reads CASSPRGQSSGNTIYF. The CDR3 DNA sequence: TGTGCCAGCTCACCACGGGGCCAGAGCTCTGGAAACACCATATATTTT.

This chain joins TRBV4-2 and TRBJ1-1, with D hard to call. Germline loops: CDR1 LGHNA, CDR2 YNFKEQ. V dropped 1 base and J dropped 6 bases, with 9 bases sitting between them. The CDR3 is 13 amino acids. The CDR3, as DNA: TGTGCCAGCAGCCAAGGCGGACCATCTGAAGCTTTCTTT. It specifies CASSQGGPSEAFF.

This rearrangement joins TRBV19 to TRBJ2-7; possible D gene TRBD2, 6 bases. Germline loops: CDR1 LNHDA, CDR2 SQIVND (reference sequence). The CDR3 loop spans 13 amino acids. Trimming cost V 8 bases and J 6 bases, with 17 bases left between them. The chain's CDR3 is CASGDSGGTEQYF. The CDR3 region has the DNA TGTGCCAGTGGGGACTCCGGGGGAACCGAGCAGTACTTC.

The chain carries TRBV7-2 and TRBJ1-5, with D uncertain. The CDR3 has 14 amino acids. V dropped 5 bases and J dropped 7 bases, with 15 bases sitting between them. Germline CDR1 reads SGHTA; CDR2 reads FQGNSA. CDR3 amino acids: CASSPRGGSQPQHF. The CDR3 nucleotides read TGTGCCAGCAGCCCCAGAGGCGGTTCCCAGCCCCAGCATTTT.

The CDR3 nucleotides are TGTGCCAGCAGCTTAGCCCCTGGGGTTTACGGCTACACCTTC. It encodes CASSLAPGVYGYTF. The chain employs TRBV7-9 and TRBJ1-2; no clear D gene. Germline V gene data show CDR1 as SEHNR and CDR2 as FQNEAQ (reference sequence). The V end lost 0 bases, the J end lost 8 bases, and 13 bases lay between the germline ends. The CDR3 is made up of 14 amino acids.

The rearrangement links TRBV6-4 to TRBJ1-1, with D possibly TRBD1 on 6 matching bases. Germline V CDR1 and CDR2: MRHNA, SNTAGT. Trimming took off 3 bases at V and 1 base at J, with 24 bases between the two ends. CDR3 length: 19 residues. The CDR3 spells CASSDEGTRGRKKNTEAFF. The CDR3 DNA reads as TGTGCCAGCAGTGATGAAGGGACACGGGGGAGAAAAAAGAACACTGAAGCTTTCTTT.

The rearrangement links TRBV18 to TRBJ1-5; D gene unclear. Trimming removed 1 base from V and 11 bases from J, with 15 bases in between. The germline V gene has CDR1 KGHSH and CDR2 LQKENI. The CDR3 is made up of 14 amino acids. The CDR3 DNA is TGTGCCAGCTCACCACGAACCGGGTCCGGGTCCCAGCATTTT. Translation gives CASSPRTGSGSQHF. Combining the CDR3 with reference TRBV18 and TRBJ1-5 gives the whole variable domain NAGVMQNPRHLVRRRGQEARLRCSPMKGHSHVYWYRQLPEEGLKFMVYLQKENIIDESGMPKERFSAEFPKEGPSILRIQQVVRGDSAAYFCASSPRTGSGSQHFGDGTRLSIL.

The rearrangement uses TRBV27 and TRBJ2-7; 13 bases are shared with TRBD2. The CDR3 consists of 16 residues. Losses at the gene ends were 6 bases for V and 7 bases for J; bases not matched to a gene: 12. The germline V gene encodes CDR1 MNHEY and CDR2 SMNVEV (reference sequence). The chain's CDR3 is CASSLGLAGTRAEQYF. The CDR3 nucleotides are TGTGCCAGCAGCCTGGGACTAGCGGGGACACGGGCGGAGCAGTACTTC.

The V and J genes are TRBV7-2 and TRBJ1-1; 10 nucleotides match TRBD1. Germline CDR1 SGHTA, CDR2 FQGNSA. J lost 1 base, V lost 6 bases, and 5 bases had no gene match. The CDR3 contains 15 residues. CDR3 sequence reads: CASRRQGAENTEAFF. DNA of the CDR3: TGTGCCAGCAGACGACAGGGGGCGGAGAACACTGAAGCTTTCTTT.

This chain uses TRBV19 with TRBJ2-3; D remains ambiguous. Deletions cut 7 bases from V and 0 bases from J, with 14 bases between. Germline V gene lookup returns CDR1 LNHDA and CDR2 SQIVND (reference sequence). The CDR3 totals 15 residues. CDR3 DNA sequence: TGTGCCAGTACCCCCTGGGCCAGTAGCACAGATACGCAGTATTTT. Translated, it gives CASTPWASSTDTQYF.

This sequence joins TRBV30 and TRBJ2-3; 7 bases are shared with TRBD1. Trimming took 2 bases from V and 2 from J; bases not matched to a gene: 4. Germline assignment: CDR1 GTSNPN and CDR2 SVGIG (reference sequence). The CDR3 has 14 residues. CDR3 sequence: CAWSPGQITDTQYF. Written as DNA, the CDR3 is TGTGCCTGGAGTCCGGGACAGATCACAGATACGCAGTATTTT.